This T cell receptor (beta chain) was captured by sequencing in a study of neurological immune-mediated disorders. By 5'RACE with 10-nucleotide random UMIs, the cDNA was made. From the 5' RACE reads, TCRdb called clonotypes with MiXCR, one entry per CDR3 protein. The sample has under 50,000 distinct CDR3 sequences, under 15% seen once; the top ten hold 4.5%. Overall study results and limits: TCR clonal expansion peaked in HTLV-1-associated myelopathy patients and was lowest in multiple sclerosis patients.

CDR3 length: 12 residues. CDR1 is DFQATT and CDR2 is SNEGSKA in the germline V gene (reference sequence). Trimming removed 0 bases at V and 8 bases at J, with 10 bases between. This clonotype has ten or more counts. What it binds is unknown. Regarding time point: longitudinal time-point 2. The unsorted libraries originated from 2 million PBMCs kept at -80 C. Sequenced material: PBMCs. The clonotype was recovered from a male donor with HTLV-1-associated myelopathy (HAM/TSP). This chain joins TRBV20-1 and TRBJ1-2, with D uncertain. CDR3 nucleotide sequence: TGCAGTGCTAGAGATCAAGGATACGGCTACACCTTC. Translating it yields CSARDQGYGYTF.